A single sample is the source of the 16 T cell receptor beta chains below, sequenced in a study of CD8 T cells in Susac syndrome (dated by TCRdb to between 2018 and 2021). Library preparation was by the immunoSEQ multiplex PCR assay. RNA was extracted using the RNeasy kit, and about 0.45 to 1 ug of the RNA was reverse transcribed with random hexamers. TCRdb redid the processing of the public reads, applying fastp at Q25 and MiXCR, and retained in-frame beta chains. Each CDR3 protein gets just one entry, which takes the most common genes and DNA from the rows behind it. The table for this sample lists approximately 280,000 distinct CDR3 sequences; roughly 81% of them were counted only once. The ten top clones hold over 0.09% of the sample. The specimen was CD8+ T cells from PBMCs. Receptors originate from a human donor with multiple sclerosis.

Here the CDR3 DNA reads TGCAGCGTTGAAGGACTGGCGGGTTACTACAATGAGCAGTTCTTC. Amino acids: CSVEGLAGYYNEQFF. The chain has TRBV29-1 and TRBJ2-1; TRBD2 might be the D (5 bases). The ends were cut back, 1 base at V and 3 bases at J, with 13 bases in the middle. The CDR3 is 15 amino acids. Per the germline V gene, CDR1 is SQVTM and CDR2 is ANQGSEA.

Comment on this clonotype: One junction end does not reproduce the germline sequence, and a read error may be involved. This rearrangement joins TRBV12-3 or TRBV12-4 to TRBJ2-3; D might be TRBD2 (6 bases). The CDR3 covers 15 residues. CDR3 bases: TGTGCCAGCAGCTTAGGAGGGACTAGCACAGATACGCAGTATTTT. The encoded protein is CASSLGGTSTDTQYF.

This clonotype was recorded once. The chain recombines TRBV6-2 or TRBV6-3 with TRBJ2-7, with 7 bases that match TRBD2. Germline V CDR1 and CDR2: MNHEY, SVGEGT. This CDR3 is built from 17 residues. J lost 2 bases, V lost 1 base, and 11 bases had no gene match. The DNA of the CDR3 is TGTGCCAGCAGTTACTACTGGGTAGGCGGGAGCGCCTACGAGCAGTACTTC. This gives the protein CASSYYWVGGSAYEQYF.

This clonotype was recorded once. The CDR3 DNA reads TGTGCCAGCAGCTTAGTCCCCCATGAGCAGTTCTTC. Its protein product is CASSLVPHEQFF. The chain employs TRBV7-6 and TRBJ2-1, with D uncertain. Germline-derived CDR1 and CDR2 are SGHVS and FNYEAQ. Trimming shortened V by 1 base and J by 8 bases, and 6 bases separated the two germline ends. The CDR3 totals 12 residues.

The chain links TRBV5-1 to TRBJ2-1; D is undetermined. Per the germline V gene, CDR1 is SGHRS and CDR2 is YFSETQ. This CDR3 region has 14 residues. The V gene lost 0 bases and the J gene lost 5 bases, with 9 bases spanning the gap. DNA for the CDR3: TGCGCCAGCAGCTTGGTCTACGTAGACAATGAGCAGTTCTTC. Translating gives CASSLVYVDNEQFF.

CDR3 in amino acids: CSARDDRGSNTEAFF. CDR3 nucleotides: TGCAGTGCTAGAGATGACAGGGGCAGCAACACTGAAGCTTTCTTT. V gene TRBV20-1 combines with J gene TRBJ1-1; 8 bases match TRBD1. Per germline, CDR1 DFQATT and CDR2 SNEGSKA (reference sequence). V shed 0 bases, J shed 2 bases, and the junction held 5 bases outside the gene matches. The length of the CDR3 is 15 residues.

The gene calls are TRBV13 and TRBJ2-1; D is perhaps TRBD2 (6 bases). V gave up 5 bases and J gave up 7 bases, with 15 bases separating them. Germline lookup yields CDR1 PRHDT and CDR2 FYEKMQ (reference sequence). The length of the CDR3 is 14 residues. CDR3 nucleotide sequence: TGTGCCAGCAGCCTGGGACTCCCTGGGAATGAGCAGTTCTTC. Protein: CASSLGLPGNEQFF.

The chain links TRBV5-1 to TRBJ2-7; D gene unclear. This CDR3 region has 17 residues. Trimming cost V 4 bases and J 0 bases, with 20 bases left between them. CDR1 SGHRS and CDR2 YFSETQ come from the germline V gene. CDR3 residues: CASSPSYPKGSSYEQYF. CDR3 coding DNA: TGCGCCAGCAGCCCCTCCTATCCTAAAGGAAGCTCCTACGAGCAGTACTTC.

The chain joins TRBV4-1 to TRBJ2-3; 8 nucleotides line up with TRBD2. The V segment lost 0 bases and the J segment 4 bases; nucleotides outside the gene matches: 9. The CDR3 has 17 amino acids. The germline V gene encodes CDR1 MGHRA and CDR2 YSYEKL. The CDR3 loop is CASSQENGRALADTQYF. Written as DNA, the CDR3 is TGCGCCAGCAGCCAAGAAAACGGGAGGGCACTGGCAGATACGCAGTATTTT.

This clonotype was picked up a small number of times. One end of the junction fails to match germline, which may point to a read error. The V call is TRBV27, the J call TRBJ2-7; D uncertain. CDR3 length: 15 residues. The germline V gene has CDR1 MNHEY and CDR2 SMNVEV (reference sequence). The CDR3 is CASRLSVTASYEQYF. The CDR3 coding sequence is TGTGCCAGCAGGTTATCGGTAACCGCGTCCTACGAGCAGTACTTC.

The rearrangement joins TRBV27 to TRBJ2-1; D may be TRBD1 or TRBD2 (5 bases each). CDR1 is MNHEY and CDR2 is SMNVEV in the germline V gene (reference sequence). This CDR3 contains 15 residues. Trimming shortened V by 8 bases and J by 3 bases, and 17 bases separated the two germline ends. The CDR3, as DNA: TGTGCCAGCGCTGGGGGAAAGGATATCTACAATGAGCAGTTCTTC. Its protein is CASAGGKDIYNEQFF.

The J gene is TRBJ2-7, the V gene TRBV5-1, with 8 bases aligning to TRBD2. This CDR3 contains 17 residues. Germline V gives CDR1 SGHRS, CDR2 YFSETQ. The trim removed 4 bases at V and 3 bases at J, leaving 15 bases unmatched. The CDR3 reads CASSNSHGRGRYYEQYF. The CDR3 nucleotides read TGCGCCAGCAGCAATAGTCACGGGAGGGGCAGGTACTACGAGCAGTACTTC.

This chain uses TRBV12-5 with TRBJ2-1; tentative D call: TRBD2 (5 bases). From germline, CDR1 is LGHNT and CDR2 FRNRAP. The CDR3 contains 15 residues. The V gene lost 7 bases and the J gene lost 7 bases, with 20 bases spanning the gap. The chain's CDR3 is CASAPAGSPFNEQFF. The DNA of the CDR3 is TGTGCTAGTGCGCCCGCGGGCTCCCCATTTAATGAGCAGTTCTTC.

This chain uses TRBV29-1 with TRBJ2-5, with 7 bases lining up with TRBD2. The CDR3 totals 13 residues. Looked up from germline, CDR1 is SQVTM and CDR2 is ANQGSEA. V dropped 8 bases and J dropped 2; count of bases not matched to a gene: 8. The CDR3 nucleotides are TGCAGCTATAGCGAGGGAGGGCAAGAGACCCAGTACTTC. It translates to CSYSEGGQETQYF.

V usage is TRBV28 and J usage is TRBJ1-2; D is undetermined. The germline gives CDR1 MDHEN, CDR2 SYDVKM. Trimming removed 3 bases at V and 5 bases at J, with 13 bases between. The CDR3 runs 14 residues. The CDR3 sequence is CASSLILSVYGYTF. The CDR3 coding sequence is TGTGCCAGCAGTTTGATCCTCTCTGTTTATGGCTACACCTTC.

The chain couples TRBV27 to TRBJ1-1; D is undetermined. The CDR3 loop spans 13 amino acids. V was clipped by 6 bases and J by 3 bases, with 11 bases between them. CDR1 and CDR2 (germline): MNHEY, SMNVEV (reference sequence). The CDR3: CASRKGGDTEAFF. The CDR3 DNA reads as TGTGCCAGCAGAAAGGGAGGAGACACTGAAGCTTTCTTT.